This T cell receptor (beta chain) was identified in a study of blood T cells in healthy people across ages. Regarding the study as a whole: Not knowing donor CMV status may have confounded expanded clonotype changes.

V was trimmed by 4 bases and J by 4 bases, leaving 11 bases between them. The CDR3 contains 14 residues. The germline CDR1 and CDR2 sequences are SGHVS and FQNEAQ. Isolating PBMCs gave at least 6 million of these cells per sample. For the second PCR, which ran for 7 to 11 cycles, a sample-barcoded 5' primer and a J-beta primer mix were used. Each of the cDNA molecules was tagged by a template-switch adaptor with 12 random nucleotides. TCRdb passed the 5' RACE reads through MiXCR, listing each CDR3 protein once. The repertoire includes over 600,000 distinct CDR3 sequences, around 45% of them detected once, and around 18% sits in the top ten. Of note for this clonotype: Antigen specificity is unknown.

The source material was blood. This clonotype was sampled from a man of 80 years or more in good health. The V and J genes are TRBV7-8 and TRBJ2-1; TRBD2 might be the D (5 bases). In nucleotides, the CDR3 is TGTGCCAGCAGCTCTGAACGGGGATACAATGAGCAGTTCTTC. Amino acids: CASSSERGYNEQFF.